This entry features one TCR beta chain sequence. Its antigen remains unidentified. No much larger clone is present one base from it, and per-base qualities are unavailable. The data derive from a study of patients and donors after allogeneic stem cell transplantation (dated by TCRdb to 2020 to 2021). The library was prepared using RT-PCR. Sequencing was performed on a NextSeq 550. TCRdb took the public reads, trimmed them with fastp at Q25, ran MiXCR for clone calling and kept in-frame beta chains. For every CDR3 protein sequence, its rows merge into one entry that carries the most common genes and DNA. The sample table contains about 230,000 distinct CDR3 sequences; only one count was recorded for around 14% of them. In total, the top ten clones hold 11% of the sample. Deletion took 4 bases off V and 2 bases off J, with a span of 12 bases between the germline ends. CDR1 and CDR2, per the germline V gene (reference sequence), are SEHNR and FQNEAQ. The CDR3 has 16 amino acids, counting the end cysteine and phenylalanine. The entry retains the CDR3 DNA only, 48 bases that are in frame from base 1.

The V gene is TRBV7-9 and the J gene is TRBJ2-6; TRBD1 might be the D gene, on 6 matching bases. This clonotype was sampled from a human donor who was either an allogeneic HSCT recipient or a stem cell or donor lymphocyte infusion donor (not recorded which). It is not recorded whose cells these are; they may come from a transplant donor. Sequences were obtained from blood, either unsorted or a sorted T cell fraction (not recorded which). The CDR3 is CASSSTGTPGANVLTF. The nucleotides are TGTGCCAGCAGCTCTACAGGGACCCCTGGGGCCAACGTCCTGACTTTC.